This T cell receptor beta chain was observed in a study of graft-versus-host responses after intestinal transplantation. This clone was counted only a few times. TCRdb's table, derived via immunoSEQ multiplex PCR, lists solely in-frame clones and lacks some. Of about 97,000 clones listed, about nine tenths were seen once; the top ten hold 15% to 20%. Sequenced here: PBMCs, sampled 453 days after intestinal transplant. This TCR came from a human patient who received an intestinal transplant, so some T cells may come from the graft donor.

CDR3 nucleotides: TGTGCCAGCAGCGGTTGGGAAAAACTGTTTTTT. Its protein is CASSGWEKLFF. The rearrangement links TRBV2 to TRBJ1-4; D is uncertain. There are 11 residues in the CDR3. Trimming removed 6 bases from V and 8 bases from J, with 7 bases in between. Germline V lookup: CDR1 SNHLY, CDR2 FYNNEI.